This entry is about one T cell receptor (beta chain). Its antigen remains unidentified. There are no base qualities to consult, and no much larger clone falls within one base. The entry originates in a study of blood T cell repertoires in COVID-19 (TCRdb year 2020). Regarding the research as a whole: Collaborator samples came from the United States, Italy and Spain and covered acute and convalescent phases of COVID-19. The samples were drawn from two sources: the first 160 participants of the ongoing ImmuneRACE study, and 1,200 or so subjects contributed by 6 global collaborators. The sample metadata nearly always contained a de-identified subject ID, COVID-19 status, age in years and sex. Deeply sampled blood TCRbeta repertoires from subjects exposed to, actively infected with, or recovered from COVID-19 were included in the dataset. Where available, HLA class I and class II types were obtained from metadata supplied by the sample provider rather than from assay-based typing. A freely available public database, intended as a resource for researchers studying the immune response to SARS-CoV-2, is where the repertoires were released. The material from the prospective study consisted of cDNA or gDNA derived from T cells, B-cell-depleted T cells, or PBMCs. Results and caveats for the whole study, not just this receptor: Clinical and demographic metadata were provided uncurated, with the amount varying by source and participant.

The immunoSEQ Assay, a bias-controlled multiplex PCR, was used to amplify TCRbeta CDR3 regions from genomic DNA. The paper's data handling went like this. Nucleated cell counts per sample were estimated from amplification of reference gene primers within the assay. To quantify the absolute abundance of each unique TCRbeta CDR3 rearrangement, sequence reads were collapsed and filtered. For each sample, productive Simpson clonality was calculated as the square root of Simpson's diversity index across productive rearrangements. The table comes from immuneACCESS by way of TCRdb, which keeps in-frame sequences with V and J called. Part of the clones is missing from these tables; in studies checked, under half for an unresolved V gene and the rest for unknown reasons. V and J calls and clone size come straight from that table; D and trimming were deduced from the DNA. This sample is represented by some 190,000 clones; 80% to 90% of them were singletons. Together, the top ten hold about 10% of the sample.

The collaborating institutions used their own protocols to collect whole blood in K2EDTA tubes. For TCRbeta analysis, collaborators shipped samples as frozen whole blood, isolated PBMCs, or DNA extracted from either of those sample types. The sequence was obtained from a human donor with active or convalescent COVID-19. The donor label of this sample is uncertain. The sample was peripheral blood.

The base sequence is TGTGCCAGCAGGGAGACTAGCGTCAATGAGCAGTTCTTC. Translated, this gives CASRETSVNEQFF. This chain joins TRBV6-5 to TRBJ2-1; 8 junctional bases match TRBD2. Germline trimming amounts to 6 bases on V and 6 bases on J, with 4 as the count of junction bases outside the gene matches. Reading from cysteine to phenylalanine, the CDR3 counts 13 amino acids. Kept here is only the CDR3 DNA, which spans 39 bases and is read in frame from base 1. The germline V gene gives CDR1 as MNHEY and CDR2 as SVGAGI.